A single sample is the source of the 8 T cell receptor beta chains below, sequenced in a study of shared clonotypes between healthy human individuals. Libraries were prepared by immunoSEQ multiplex PCR; TCRdb keeps only in-frame clonotypes and omits some of them. The data contain 2 million to 2.5 million clones, around 93% of them singletons. The material sequenced was naive CD4+ T cells from PBMCs. Indicated subset: CD45RA+ positively selected. The receptors were sampled from a man aged 18 to 29 in good health. Some clones in this sample may be carry-over from other donors' samples.

The CDR3 loop is CASSLALAGGGDEQFF. The CDR3 DNA follows: TGTGCCAGCAGCTTGGCCCTAGCGGGAGGAGGCGATGAGCAGTTCTTC. The chain couples TRBV5-6 to TRBJ2-1; 11 nucleotides match TRBD2. The CDR3 extends over 16 amino acids. Per germline, CDR1 SGHDT and CDR2 YYEEEE. With V trimmed by 0 bases and J by 8 bases, 7 bases remained unmatched.

The rearrangement links TRBV5-8 to TRBJ1-4; no clear D. The germline V and J ends were trimmed by 3 bases and 8 bases, with 14 bases remaining between them. The CDR3 sequence is 14 residues long. Per the germline V gene, CDR1 is SGHTS and CDR2 is YDEGEE. CDR3 region: CASSSSIGLEKLFF. CDR3 bases: TGTGCCAGCAGCTCCTCAATCGGCTTGGAAAAACTGTTTTTT.

The chain combines TRBV6-5 with TRBJ2-7; D not resolved. The length of the CDR3 is 11 residues. Germline CDR1 and CDR2: MNHEY and SVGAGI. V was clipped by 8 bases and J by 6 bases, with 11 bases between them. CDR3 nucleotides: TGTGCCAGCGGAATTGGCGGCGAGCAGTACTTC. As protein: CASGIGGEQYF.

This clone came up once. This rearrangement joins TRBV7-8 to TRBJ2-5; 7 bases fit TRBD1. Germline V CDR1 and CDR2: SGHVS, FQNEAQ. Germline trimming cut 5 bases from V and 5 bases from J; bases unmatched to any gene: 8. This CDR3 region has 14 residues. CDR3 bases: TGTGCCAGCAGCAGACGACAGGGTGACGAGACCCAGTACTTC. Translated: CASSRRQGDETQYF.

This chain uses TRBV5-1 with TRBJ2-2, with unresolved D. This CDR3 spans 14 amino acids. The ends were cut back, 0 bases at V and 6 bases at J, with 9 bases in the middle. Germline assignment: CDR1 SGHRS and CDR2 YFSETQ. The CDR3 DNA is TGCGCCAGCAGCTTGGGCCTAGAGGCCGGGGAGCTGTTTTTT. Its protein is CASSLGLEAGELFF. Full variable domain (outside the CDR3, taken from reference TRBV5-1 and TRBJ2-2): KAGVTQTPRYLIKTRGQQVTLSCSPISGHRSVSWYQQTPGQGLQFLFEYFSETQRNKGNFPGRFSGRQFSNSRSEMNVSTLELGDSALYLCASSLGLEAGELFFGEGSRLTVL.

This rearrangement joins TRBV7-3 to TRBJ2-3, with D uncertain. The CDR3 spans 13 residues. V lost 3 bases and J 4 bases, leaving 8 bases between the germline ends. Germline values: CDR1 SGHTA, CDR2 FQGTGA. The CDR3, as DNA: TGTGCCAGCAGCTTCCACCCGGCAGATACGCAGTATTTT. This encodes CASSFHPADTQYF.

The chain recombines TRBV5-1 with TRBJ1-2; 12 bases agree with TRBD1. After removal of 6 bases from V and 2 bases from J, the junction contained 8 bases not matched to a gene. CDR1 and CDR2 (germline): SGHRS, YFSETQ. This CDR3 has 16 amino acids. CDR3 in amino acids: CASTRGTGGDNYGYTF. The CDR3 DNA follows: TGCGCCAGCACTCGTGGGACAGGGGGCGACAACTATGGCTACACCTTC.

The chain joins TRBV2 to TRBJ2-5; TRBD2 might be the D (7 bases). CDR1 and CDR2 (germline): SNHLY, FYNNEI. The V and J ends lost 8 bases and 2 bases respectively, with 12 bases between them. This CDR3 is built from 13 residues. CDR3 nucleotide sequence: TGTGCCAGCGGGGGGGCCGGTCAAGAGACCCAGTACTTC. Its protein is CASGGAGQETQYF.